The 21 T cell receptor beta chains reported below all come from one sample, sequenced in a study of T cell responses to AZD1222 COVID-19 vaccine. Repertoires were generated with immunoSEQ multiplex PCR, while TCRdb's copy carries only in-frame clones and drops some. This table has 150,000 to 200,000 clones, 85% to 95% appearing once. Source: peripheral blood, taken on day 0 of AZD1222 vaccination. These receptor sequences come from an adult in good health.

The chain combines TRBV7-9 with TRBJ1-5, with D possibly matching TRBD1 (5 bases). The V and J ends lost 3 bases and 14 bases respectively, with 11 bases between them. Germline values: CDR1 SEHNR, CDR2 FQNEAQ (reference sequence). The CDR3 sequence is 11 residues long. As DNA, the CDR3 is TGTGCCAGCAGCTTCGGGGACCATAAGCATTTT. Residues: CASSFGDHKHF.

This clone was seen once. For the CDR3, the DNA is TGTGCCAGCAGAACCGGGACAGCCTATGGCTACACCTTC. It yields the protein CASRTGTAYGYTF. This chain links TRBV28 with TRBJ1-2; 7 bases align to TRBD1. The germline gives CDR1 MDHEN, CDR2 SYDVKM. Losses at the gene ends were 6 bases for V and 4 bases for J; bases not matched to a gene: 5. This CDR3 spans 13 amino acids.

The J gene is TRBJ2-5, the V gene TRBV5-6, with TRBD1 identical over 11 bases. This CDR3 is 16 amino acids long. The germline gives CDR1 SGHDT, CDR2 YYEEEE. V was pared by 4 bases and J by 2 bases, with 7 bases of the junction left unmatched. This CDR3 reads CASSAPRDRGQETQYF. In DNA form, the CDR3 reads TGTGCCAGCAGCGCTCCCCGGGACAGGGGGCAAGAGACCCAGTACTTC. Full variable domain (remainder filled in from reference TRBV5-6 and TRBJ2-5): DAGVTQSPTHLIKTRGQQVTLRCSPKSGHDTVSWYQQALGQGPQFIFQYYEEEERQRGNFPDRFSGHQFPNYSSELNVNALLLGDSALYLCASSAPRDRGQETQYFGPGTRLLVL.

The J gene is TRBJ1-3, the V gene TRBV18; D is perhaps TRBD1 (5 bases). Trimming pared 0 bases from V and 2 bases from J, leaving 11 bases between. CDR3 length equals 16 residues. Germline values: CDR1 KGHSH, CDR2 LQKENI. The CDR3 loop is CASSPPAGKTGNTIYF. The CDR3 bases are TGTGCCAGCTCACCACCGGCAGGGAAAACTGGAAACACCATATATTTT.

This chain links TRBV25-1 with TRBJ2-2, with D uncertain. Germline V gives CDR1 MGHDK, CDR2 SYGVNS. Trimming removed 2 bases at V and 9 bases at J, with 7 bases between. The CDR3 has 12 amino acids. Here the CDR3 DNA reads TGTGCCAGCAGTGAACCCTCCCGGGAGCTGTTTTTT. Translation: CASSEPSRELFF. Full variable domain (outside the CDR3, taken from reference TRBV25-1 and TRBJ2-2): EADIYQTPRYLVIGTGKKITLECSQTMGHDKMYWYQQDPGMELHLIHYSYGVNSTEKGDLSSESTVSRIRTEHFPLTLESARPSHTSQYLCASSEPSRELFFGEGSRLTVL.

V gene TRBV27 combines with J gene TRBJ1-5, with unresolved D. This CDR3 comprises 15 residues. V shed 2 bases and J shed 0 bases, with 8 bases lying between them. The V gene's germline CDR1 is MNHEY and CDR2 SMNVEV (reference sequence). CDR3: CASSLTVASNQPQHF. The CDR3 region has the DNA TGTGCCAGCAGTTTAACCGTAGCTAGCAATCAGCCCCAGCATTTT.

This clone appeared once. This chain uses TRBV6-6 with TRBJ1-1, with TRBD1 identical over 7 bases. The ends lost 4 bases at V and 3 bases at J; junction bases unmatched: 5. Germline-derived CDR1 and CDR2 are MNHNY and SVGAGI (reference sequence). The CDR3 covers 14 residues. In DNA, the CDR3 is TGTGCCAGCAGTTTCCAAACAGGGGACACTGAAGCTTTCTTT. Its protein product is CASSFQTGDTEAFF.

The genes are TRBV3-1 (or the pseudogene TRBV3-2) and TRBJ1-4; 7 bases align to TRBD1. The CDR3 spans 16 residues. V dropped 1 base and J dropped 5; count of bases not matched to a gene: 7. From germline, CDR1 is LGHDT and CDR2 YNNKEL (reference sequence). CDR3 bases: TGTGCCAGCAGCCAAGGATACAGGGGAATGAATGAAAAACTGTTTTTT. It specifies CASSQGYRGMNEKLFF.

The CDR3 loop reads CASSVSGGFSYEQYF. The CDR3 coding sequence is TGCGCCAGCAGTGTTAGCGGGGGGTTTTCCTACGAGCAGTACTTC. The V and J genes are TRBV10-2 and TRBJ2-7; 10 bases agree with TRBD2. Germline V gene lookup returns CDR1 WSHSY and CDR2 SAAADI. V lost 4 bases and J lost 1; bases outside the gene matches: 4. CDR3 length: 15 residues.

The genes are TRBV13 and TRBJ1-1; D is ambiguous. From germline, CDR1 is PRHDT and CDR2 FYEKMQ (reference sequence). The germline V and J ends were trimmed by 4 bases and 3 bases, with 9 bases remaining between them. The CDR3 spans 13 residues. Here the CDR3 reads CASSSTEHTEAFF. CDR3 coding DNA: TGTGCCAGCAGCTCCACGGAACACACTGAAGCTTTCTTT. The whole variable domain, filled in from reference TRBV13 and TRBJ1-1, reads AAGVIQSPRHLIKEKRETATLKCYPIPRHDTVYWYQQGPGQDPQFLISFYEKMQSDKGSIPDRFSAQQFSDYHSELNMSSLELGDSALYFCASSSTEHTEAFFGQGTRLTVV.

CDR3 nucleotide sequence: TGTGCCAGCAGCCACAGGGGTTTGAGGACAGATACGCAGTATTTT. Translated, it gives CASSHRGLRTDTQYF. V usage is TRBV3-1 (or the pseudogene TRBV3-2) and J usage is TRBJ2-3, with D possibly TRBD1 on 6 matching bases. The V end was cut by 3 bases, the J end by 3 bases, with 13 bases between. CDR3 length: 15 amino acids. CDR1 and CDR2 (germline): LGHDT, YNNKEL (reference sequence).

The chain is built from TRBV6-2 or TRBV6-3 and TRBJ2-1; D is unclear. Germline loops: CDR1 MNHEY, CDR2 SVGEGT. The CDR3 covers 13 residues. V lost 5 bases and J 6 bases, leaving 11 bases between the germline ends. DNA for the CDR3: TGTGCCAGCAGTCGACCTATGGCCAATGAGCAGTTCTTC. Residues: CASSRPMANEQFF.

The V and J genes are TRBV15 and TRBJ2-7; D possibly uses TRBD1 or TRBD2 (5 bases each). In germline, CDR1 is LNHNV, CDR2 YYDKDF (reference sequence). The CDR3 runs 13 residues. The V end lost 5 bases, the J end lost 2 bases, and 10 bases lay between the germline ends. In nucleotides, the CDR3 is TGTGCCACCAGCGGGGGATTACCCTACGAGCAGTACTTC. It codes for CATSGGLPYEQYF.

V is TRBV9 and J is TRBJ2-1; a possible D gene is TRBD2 (5 bases). With 0 bases removed from V and 9 bases from J, the gap between germline ends came to 7 bases. CDR1 is SGDLS and CDR2 is YYNGEE in the germline V gene. This CDR3 region has 12 residues. CDR3 bases: TGTGCCAGCAGCGTAGTGGAGGCTGAGCAGTTCTTC. Translated, it gives CASSVVEAEQFF.

With regard to this clone: In the same sample, other DNA sequences code for this CDR3. The rearrangement links TRBV27 to TRBJ2-4, with D hard to call. Looked up from germline, CDR1 is MNHEY and CDR2 is SMNVEV (reference sequence). The CDR3 is 13 residues long. The V and J ends lost 4 bases and 6 bases respectively, with 10 bases between them. The CDR3, as DNA: TGTGCCAGCAGTTCGTCCTTAGGAAACATTCAGTACTTC. It encodes CASSSSLGNIQYF.

J is TRBJ1-5 and V is TRBV6-5, with 8 bases fitting TRBD1. The CDR3 has 15 residues. Per the germline V gene, CDR1 is MNHEY and CDR2 is SVGAGI. The J segment lost 3 bases and the V segment lost 3 bases, leaving 4 bases of the junction unmatched. CDR3 loop: CASSYGTGLNQPQHF. In nucleotides, the CDR3 is TGTGCCAGCAGTTATGGGACAGGCCTCAATCAGCCCCAGCATTTT.

The J gene is TRBJ1-6, the V gene TRBV19; D not resolved. The CDR3 covers 15 residues. V lost 4 bases and J lost 6, with 13 bases in between. The germline V gene encodes CDR1 LNHDA and CDR2 SQIVND (reference sequence). The CDR3 sequence: CASSRDPARNSPLHF. CDR3 coding DNA: TGTGCCAGTAGTAGGGATCCCGCCCGTAATTCACCCCTCCACTTT.

This sequence joins TRBV27 and TRBJ1-4; D gene uncertain. The CDR3 loop spans 14 amino acids. V lost 3 bases, J lost 0 bases, and 5 bases lay in between. CDR1 is MNHEY and CDR2 is SMNVEV in the germline V gene (reference sequence). The CDR3 coding sequence is TGTGCCAGCAGTTTGACCGCAACTAATGAAAAACTGTTTTTT. As protein: CASSLTATNEKLFF. Filled out from reference TRBV27 and TRBJ1-4, the complete variable domain reads EAQVTQNPRYLITVTGKKLTVTCSQNMNHEYMSWYRQDPGLGLRQIYYSMNVEVTDKGDVPEGYKVSRKEKRNFPLILESPSPNQTSLYFCASSLTATNEKLFFGSGTQLSVL.

The rearrangement joins TRBV6-5 to TRBJ2-7; 8 bases fit TRBD1. The CDR3 consists of 14 residues. J gave up 3 bases and V 6 bases, and 7 bases lay outside the gene matches. Germline values: CDR1 MNHEY, CDR2 SVGAGI. In DNA form, the CDR3 reads TGTGCCAGCAGAACCGGGACAGGACACTACGAGCAGTACTTC. Translation gives CASRTGTGHYEQYF.

V usage is TRBV6-5 and J usage is TRBJ1-5, with a tentative D call TRBD1 (5 bases). The CDR3 has 15 residues. Germline assignment: CDR1 MNHEY and CDR2 SVGAGI. V was clipped by 8 bases and J by 0 bases, with 14 bases between them. The CDR3 nucleotides read TGTGCCAGCCGCTCCGGGGGGAATAGCAATCAGCCCCAGCATTTT. Translating gives CASRSGGNSNQPQHF.

The V gene is TRBV7-9, the J gene TRBJ1-2; D gene unclear. CDR1 is SEHNR, CDR2 FQNEAQ, per germline (reference sequence). The CDR3 runs to 13 residues. V lost 5 bases to trimming and J lost 4 bases, with 11 bases between them. As DNA, the CDR3 is TGTGCCAGCAGCCCCTGGACTGGCTATGGCTACACCTTC. Translating it yields CASSPWTGYGYTF.